Below, one T cell receptor (beta chain) is given with its context. Antigen: not known. Germline V CDR1 and CDR2: LGHDT, YNNKEL (reference sequence). Trimming removed 4 bases from V and 5 bases from J, with 14 bases in between. The CDR3 has 14 residues. Measured with immunoSEQ multiplex PCR; TCRdb has only the in-frame clones, and not every one. The table lists about 120,000 clones, more than 80% of them singletons. This sample stems from a study of T cell responses to AZD1222 COVID-19 vaccine. Findings and limits, study-wide: Breadth and depth of Spike-specific TCRs rose after two AZD1222 doses. There were mostly white British donors and more females than males, and clonal diversity was possibly underestimated. Close to half of spike-specific TCRs reportedly recognize unmutated variant regions.

The TCR comes from an adult in good health. The material sequenced was peripheral blood, taken on day 0 of AZD1222 vaccination. The genes are TRBV3-1 (or the pseudogene TRBV3-2) and TRBJ1-2, with D tentatively TRBD1 (5 bases). Here the CDR3 DNA reads TGTGCCAGCAGCCCTAGGGGCGCCGGATATGGCTACACCTTC. Its protein product is CASSPRGAGYGYTF.